The 25 T cell receptor beta chains reported below all come from one sample, sequenced in a study of monozygotic twins with inflammatory bowel disease. TCRdb reprocessed the 5' RACE reads and keeps a single row for each CDR3 protein, giving no DNA. This sample's clone table lists approximately 400,000 distinct CDR3 sequences. The sample was blood. The receptors were gathered from a human donor with ulcerative colitis or Crohn's disease, or a healthy co-twin of an affected twin (not recorded which).

The chain links TRBV4-3 to TRBJ1-4; as DNA is missing, the TRBD1 call by TCRdb cannot be tested. The CDR3 extends over 14 amino acids. The germline V gene encodes CDR1 LGHNA and CDR2 YSLEER. This CDR3 reads CASSQDQGAVELFF.

The J gene is TRBJ2-3, the V gene TRBV5-1; TCRdb's D call of TRBD1 is untestable without DNA. The CDR3 is 14 amino acids. Germline CDR1 reads SGHRS; CDR2 reads YFSETQ. The CDR3 spells CASSPDRVTDTQYF. Variable domain in full (rest from reference TRBV5-1 and TRBJ2-3): KAGVTQTPRYLIKTRGQQVTLSCSPISGHRSVSWYQQTPGQGLQFLFEYFSETQRNKGNFPGRFSGRQFSNSRSEMNVSTLELGDSALYLCASSPDRVTDTQYFGPGTRLTVL.

The rearrangement uses TRBV7-2 and TRBJ2-7. In germline, CDR1 is SGHTA, CDR2 FQGNSA. This CDR3 has 13 amino acids. This CDR3 is CASSTQYSGEQYF.

The rearrangement joins TRBV20-1 to TRBJ1-2; TCRdb's D gene call, TRBD1, goes unchecked for lack of DNA. Germline values: CDR1 DFQATT, CDR2 SNEGSKA (reference sequence). This CDR3 is 13 amino acids long. CDR3 loop: CSAFSTGGYGYTF.

The V gene is TRBV20-1, the J gene TRBJ2-1; TCRdb lists TRBD2, though no DNA is available to test this call. CDR1 DFQATT and CDR2 SNEGSKA come from the germline V gene (reference sequence). This CDR3 contains 18 residues. The CDR3 reads CSADGLAGGRKTYNEQFF.

The chain joins TRBV5-1 to TRBJ1-1; the D call of TRBD1 rests on TCRdb alone, since no DNA is present to check it. CDR3 length: 18 amino acids. CDR1 and CDR2 (germline): SGHRS, YFSETQ. The CDR3 loop reads CASSLGGVGADLNTEAFF.

V and J are TRBV27 and TRBJ1-2. Germline-derived CDR1 and CDR2 are MNHEY and SMNVEV (reference sequence). The CDR3 extends over 17 amino acids. The CDR3 loop is CASSLFGPDVLNYGYTF.

The rearrangement links TRBV11-2 to TRBJ2-2; the TRBD1 assignment by TCRdb is unverifiable without DNA. This CDR3 is 13 amino acids long. The germline CDR1 and CDR2 sequences are SGHAT and FQNNGV. Here the CDR3 reads CASSPLSTGELFF.

The chain combines TRBV3-1 with TRBJ2-3. Germline V gene data show CDR1 as LGHDT and CDR2 as YNNKEL (reference sequence). This CDR3 is 15 amino acids long. The CDR3 spells CASSQIPQLSDTQYF.

The V call is TRBV28, the J call TRBJ1-1; TCRdb selects TRBD1, and the lack of DNA leaves this call unchecked. CDR1 is MDHEN, CDR2 SYDVKM, per germline. The CDR3 extends over 15 amino acids. The CDR3 loop reads CASSDNRGHLGATFF.

The rearrangement joins TRBV4-2 to TRBJ2-7; TCRdb returns TRBD2, unconfirmable since there is no DNA. This CDR3 has 20 residues. Germline-derived CDR1 and CDR2 are LGHNA and YNFKEQ. CDR3 loop: CASSQDTASGRALISYEQYF.

V usage is TRBV3-1 and J usage is TRBJ2-2. Germline CDR1 reads LGHDT; CDR2 reads YNNKEL (reference sequence). The CDR3 has 13 residues. The CDR3 sequence is CASRTKLTGELFF.

The chain is built from TRBV12-3 or TRBV12-4 and TRBJ2-1; there is no DNA to check the TCRdb D call of TRBD2. The CDR3 sequence is 16 residues long. CDR3 region: CASRRASEGSYNEQFF.

The genes are TRBV21-1 and TRBJ1-4; there is no DNA to check the TCRdb D call of TRBD1. TRBV21-1 is classified as a pseudogene. The CDR3 has 17 residues. The CDR3 spells CASSKDTAGTHNEKLFF.

The chain joins TRBV30 to TRBJ1-5; TCRdb outputs TRBD1, but without DNA this stays unchecked. This CDR3 spans 15 amino acids. Germline CDR1 GTSNPN, CDR2 SVGIG (reference sequence). The CDR3 protein is CAWSVRGGDHQPQHF. Supplemented by reference TRBV30 and TRBJ1-5, the full variable domain reads SQTIHQWPATLVQPVGSPLSLECTVEGTSNPNLYWYRQAAGRGLQLLFYSVGIGQISSEVPQNLSASRPQDRQFILSSKKLLLSDSGFYLCAWSVRGGDHQPQHFGDGTRLSIL.

V gene TRBV7-8 combines with J gene TRBJ2-2; as DNA is missing, the TRBD2 call by TCRdb cannot be tested. The CDR3 contains 16 residues. CDR1 and CDR2 (germline): SGHVS, FQNEAQ. The CDR3 here is CATSLVGGPPTGELFF.

V gene TRBV12-3 or TRBV12-4 combines with J gene TRBJ2-7; TCRdb lists TRBD2, though no DNA is available to test this call. The CDR3 has 16 amino acids. This chain's CDR3 is CASSLAASGGPYEQYF.

CDR3 sequence reads: CASRETSVSTDTQYF. The genes are TRBV2 and TRBJ2-3; TCRdb calls TRBD2, which cannot be checked without DNA. Germline V CDR1 and CDR2: SNHLY, FYNNEI. The CDR3 runs to 15 residues.

This sequence joins TRBV7-6 and TRBJ2-5; checking the TCRdb D call of TRBD2 is not possible without DNA. The CDR3 is 14 amino acids. CDR1 is SGHVS and CDR2 is FNYEAQ in the germline V gene. The CDR3 is CASSLGQAGSTQYF.

The chain is built from TRBV28 and TRBJ2-7; TCRdb outputs TRBD1, but without DNA this stays unchecked. Germline V CDR1 and CDR2: MDHEN, SYDVKM. This CDR3 has 15 residues. CDR3 sequence: CASSTLQVLAYEQYF.

The gene calls are TRBV20-1 and TRBJ2-5. The CDR3 is 11 amino acids. The germline CDR1 and CDR2 sequences are DFQATT and SNEGSKA (reference sequence). The CDR3 reads CSPFDWETQYF.

CDR3 residues: CASSRPLQGSGELFF. The chain combines TRBV7-9 with TRBJ2-2; TCRdb indicates TRBD1, and absent DNA this call remains unverified. Germline CDR1 is SEHNR and CDR2 is FQNEAQ (reference sequence). The CDR3 spans 15 residues.

The chain links TRBV4-2 to TRBJ2-7. The CDR3 sequence is 15 residues long. CDR1 LGHNA and CDR2 YNFKEQ come from the germline V gene. This chain's CDR3 is CASSQESESTYEQYF.

The V call is TRBV2, the J call TRBJ1-2; no DNA is available, so the TRBD1 call from TCRdb remains unchecked. The CDR3 is 15 residues long. The germline gives CDR1 SNHLY, CDR2 FYNNEI. The CDR3 loop reads CASGSGTGALYGYTF.

This chain joins TRBV5-4 and TRBJ2-6. The CDR3 is 18 amino acids. The germline CDR1 and CDR2 sequences are SGHNT and YYREEE (reference sequence). The CDR3 sequence is CASSLASLSLTGANVLTF.